The 24 T cell receptor beta chains given below trace back to one sample, sequenced in a study of blood T cell repertoires in COVID-19. Assay used: immunoSEQ multiplex PCR; TCRdb lists only in-frame clones, some missing. Seen here are 150,000 or so clones, around nine tenths observed once, and the top ten hold 9.5% to 12%. Sequencing input: peripheral blood. These TCRs come from a woman between 70 and 85 years old with COVID-19, enrolled during active disease.

The rearrangement uses TRBV5-5 and TRBJ1-4; no definite D call. Germline V gene sequence: CDR1 SGHKS, CDR2 YYEKEE (reference sequence). V lost 2 bases, J lost 5 bases, and 4 bases lay in between. There are 12 residues in the CDR3. The CDR3, as DNA: TGTGCCAGCAGCTTCCGGAATGAAAAACTGTTTTTT. It specifies CASSFRNEKLFF. Based on the CDR3 plus reference TRBV5-5 and TRBJ1-4, the full variable domain is DAGVTQSPTHLIKTRGQQVTLRCSPISGHKSVSWYQQVLGQGPQFIFQYYEKEERGRGNFPDRFSARQFPNYSSELNVNALLLGDSALYLCASSFRNEKLFFGSGTQLSVL.

J is TRBJ1-5 and V is TRBV7-8; no definite D call. Per germline, CDR1 SGHVS and CDR2 FQNEAQ. Trimming cost V 3 bases and J 2 bases, with 14 bases left between them. The CDR3 totals 16 residues. For the CDR3, the DNA is TGTGCCAGCAGCTTCGGCCCCTACCTAGGCAATCAGCCCCAGCATTTT. The encoded protein is CASSFGPYLGNQPQHF.

DNA for the CDR3: TGTGCCAGCACCTACCGACACTCCTACAATGAGCAGTTCTTC. Its translation: CASTYRHSYNEQFF. The gene calls are TRBV28 and TRBJ2-1; D remains ambiguous. Germline V gene sequence: CDR1 MDHEN, CDR2 SYDVKM. Trimming pared 7 bases from V and 0 bases from J, leaving 10 bases between. The CDR3 spans 14 residues.

V gene TRBV19 combines with J gene TRBJ1-2, with a possible D match to TRBD1 (5 bases). The CDR3 loop spans 13 amino acids. The V gene lost 9 bases and the J gene lost 8 bases, with 19 bases spanning the gap. Germline CDR1 is LNHDA and CDR2 is SQIVND (reference sequence). CDR3 nucleotide sequence: TGTGCCAGCACTTATGACGGGGGGTCGGGCTACACCTTC. Translated: CASTYDGGSGYTF. Combining the CDR3 with reference TRBV19 and TRBJ1-2 gives the whole variable domain DGGITQSPKYLFRKEGQNVTLSCEQNLNHDAMYWYRQDPGQGLRLIYYSQIVNDFQKGDIAEGYSVSREKKESFPLTVTSAQKNPTAFYLCASTYDGGSGYTFGSGTRLTVV.

V is TRBV7-3 and J is TRBJ2-1; D may be TRBD1 (6 bases). There are 17 residues in the CDR3. V was clipped by 1 base and J by 0 bases, with 13 bases between them. Per the germline V gene, CDR1 is SGHTA and CDR2 is FQGTGA. CDR3 sequence: CASSLIARGSSYNEQFF. CDR3 bases: TGTGCCAGCAGCTTAATAGCGAGGGGGAGCTCCTACAATGAGCAGTTCTTC.

This clone was recorded a few times. The genes are TRBV28 and TRBJ2-7; 7 nucleotides align to TRBD1. The V gene's germline CDR1 is MDHEN and CDR2 SYDVKM. This CDR3 has 18 amino acids. After removal of 3 bases from V and 4 bases from J, the junction contained 18 bases not matched to a gene. Written as DNA, the CDR3 is TGTGCCAGCAGTTTTACTACAAACAGGGGCCTGGGGCGATACGAGCAGTACTTC. Amino acids: CASSFTTNRGLGRYEQYF.

CDR3 nucleotide sequence: TGTGCCACGGGGGGAAAGGCTAACTATGGCTACACCTTC. It encodes CATGGKANYGYTF. The V call is TRBV6-5, the J call TRBJ1-2, with D possibly matching TRBD1 (5 bases). This CDR3 has 13 amino acids. V was shortened by 10 bases and J by 0 bases, with 12 bases between the two germline ends. CDR1 and CDR2 from the germline V gene are MNHEY and SVGAGI.

In its sample, this clone was seen once. The chain recombines TRBV6-2 or TRBV6-3 with TRBJ1-2; 7 bases map to TRBD1. V shed 5 bases and J 8 bases; nucleotides not matched to a gene: 11. The germline V gene has CDR1 MNHEY and CDR2 SVGEGT. CDR3 length equals 14 residues. CDR3 DNA: TGTGCCAGCAGTGACAGGGTTGAGACTGGCGGCTACACCTTC. It specifies CASSDRVETGGYTF.

The chain couples TRBV5-1 to TRBJ2-3, with TRBD2 as a possible D gene (5 bases). Between the trimmed V and J ends, which lost 7 bases and 0 bases, there was a span of 12 bases. The CDR3 is made up of 14 amino acids. Germline loops: CDR1 SGHRS, CDR2 YFSETQ. Here the CDR3 reads CASFHGVSTDTQYF. Here the CDR3 DNA reads TGCGCCAGCTTCCACGGGGTTAGCACAGATACGCAGTATTTT.

The gene calls are TRBV12-3 or TRBV12-4 and TRBJ1-6; weak D call: TRBD1 (6 bases). Trimming shortened V by 5 bases and J by 13 bases, and 15 bases separated the two germline ends. The CDR3 is 13 residues long. The DNA for the CDR3 is TGTGCCAGCAGTCTCAAACAGGGTTTCCCCCTCCACTTT. Protein sequence: CASSLKQGFPLHF.

In DNA, the CDR3 is TGTGCCAGCAGCCCGAGACAGGGAGCTAACACCGGGGAGCTGTTTTTT. Translated: CASSPRQGANTGELFF. This chain connects TRBV6-6 to TRBJ2-2, with 7 bases lining up with TRBD1. This CDR3 is 16 amino acids long. V trimming: 6 bases; J trimming: 2 bases; junction bases outside the gene matches: 9. Germline V gene lookup returns CDR1 MNHNY and CDR2 SVGAGI (reference sequence).

The rearrangement links TRBV2 to TRBJ2-7; TRBD2 aligns across 11 bases. The CDR3 is 17 amino acids. In germline, CDR1 is SNHLY, CDR2 FYNNEI. Trimming at V came to 6 bases and at J to 2 bases, leaving 12 bases not matched to a gene. CDR3: CASRGERISGGAYEQYF. CDR3 DNA sequence: TGTGCCAGCAGGGGAGAGAGAATTAGCGGGGGGGCCTACGAGCAGTACTTC.

This clone was recorded only once. The CDR3 loop reads CASSSQGLGYEQYF. The CDR3 DNA sequence: TGCGCCAGCAGCTCCCAGGGACTCGGCTACGAGCAGTACTTC. V and J are TRBV5-1 and TRBJ2-7, with D possibly matching TRBD2 (6 bases). The CDR3 has 14 amino acids. Germline CDR1 is SGHRS and CDR2 is YFSETQ. The V and J ends lost 3 bases and 3 bases respectively, with 13 bases between them.

The rearrangement links TRBV6-4 to TRBJ1-5, with a possible D match to TRBD1 (6 bases). The ends were cut back, 8 bases at V and 4 bases at J, with 12 bases in the middle. This CDR3 region has 13 residues. Germline CDR1 MRHNA, CDR2 SNTAGT. The CDR3 loop reads CASDQGRNQPQHF. In DNA form, the CDR3 reads TGTGCCAGCGACCAGGGGCGGAATCAGCCCCAGCATTTT.

The rearrangement joins TRBV5-1 to TRBJ2-5; 9 bases align to TRBD1. With 7 bases clipped from V and 3 bases from J, the junction kept 7 bases outside the gene matches. Germline V gene sequence: CDR1 SGHRS, CDR2 YFSETQ. The CDR3 consists of 14 residues. The CDR3 nucleotides are TGCGCCAGCTACCCCCGGGACAGGGAAGAGACCCAGTACTTC. Translating it yields CASYPRDREETQYF.

The V call is TRBV10-3, the J call TRBJ2-7, with a tentative D call TRBD1 (6 bases). V dropped 2 bases and J dropped 2 bases, with 7 bases sitting between them. The CDR3 is 13 amino acids. The germline CDR1 and CDR2 sequences are ENHRY and SYGVKD. The CDR3 region has the DNA TGTGCCATCAGTGAGCCAGGGGCCTACGAGCAGTACTTC. It is translated as CAISEPGAYEQYF.

In this sample, this clone turned up once. V and J are TRBV3-1 (or the pseudogene TRBV3-2) and TRBJ2-3; 7 nucleotides agree with TRBD1. J gave up 4 bases and V 0 bases, and 19 bases lay outside the gene matches. This CDR3 spans 20 amino acids. CDR1 and CDR2 (germline): LGHDT, YNNKEL (reference sequence). The CDR3 here is CASSQDIIARGFEVSDTQYF. Written as DNA, the CDR3 is TGTGCCAGCAGCCAAGATATTATCGCCAGGGGGTTTGAAGTATCAGATACGCAGTATTTT.

This sequence joins TRBV19 and TRBJ1-4; 9 bases agree with TRBD1. Germline V gene data show CDR1 as LNHDA and CDR2 as SQIVND (reference sequence). The V gene end was trimmed by 3 bases and the J gene end by 8 bases; junction bases not matched to a gene: 7. The CDR3 totals 15 residues. The CDR3 loop reads CASSIQGQGWEKLFF. In DNA form, the CDR3 reads TGTGCCAGTAGTATCCAGGGACAGGGTTGGGAAAAACTGTTTTTT. Drawing the rest from reference TRBV19 and TRBJ1-4, the complete variable domain is DGGITQSPKYLFRKEGQNVTLSCEQNLNHDAMYWYRQDPGQGLRLIYYSQIVNDFQKGDIAEGYSVSREKKESFPLTVTSAQKNPTAFYLCASSIQGQGWEKLFFGSGTQLSVL.

This chain joins TRBV3-1 (or the pseudogene TRBV3-2) and TRBJ1-5; TRBD1 is a possible D gene (5 bases). The CDR3 has 13 amino acids. The germline V gene has CDR1 LGHDT and CDR2 YNNKEL (reference sequence). V lost 0 bases, J lost 12 bases, and 12 bases lay in between. This CDR3 is CASSQDRAGFQHF. CDR3 sequence (DNA): TGTGCCAGCAGCCAAGACAGGGCTGGTTTCCAGCATTTT.

The chain recombines TRBV6-1 with TRBJ2-5; no definite D call. The CDR3 extends over 14 amino acids. The germline V and J ends were trimmed by 2 bases and 5 bases, with 12 bases remaining between them. CDR1 MNHNS and CDR2 SASEGT come from the germline V gene. CDR3 residues: CASSELVIGETQYF. The CDR3 bases are TGTGCCAGCAGTGAATTAGTTATCGGGGAGACCCAGTACTTC.

This clone has just one count. This chain uses TRBV7-8 with TRBJ1-4; perhaps TRBD1 as D (5 bases). The V gene's germline CDR1 is SGHVS and CDR2 FQNEAQ. V was trimmed by 3 bases and J by 8 bases, leaving 10 bases between them. The CDR3 spans 13 residues. The CDR3 protein is CASSLGGGEKLFF. The CDR3 nucleotides are TGTGCCAGCAGCTTGGGGGGAGGAGAAAAACTGTTTTTT. The full variable domain, completed using reference TRBV7-8 and TRBJ1-4, is GAGVSQSPRYKVAKRGQDVALRCDPISGHVSLFWYQQALGQGPEFLTYFQNEAQLDKSGLPSDRFFAERPEGSVSTLKIQRTQQEDSAVYLCASSLGGGEKLFFGSGTQLSVL.

A remark on this clone: This same CDR3 is encoded by further DNA sequences in the sample. The chain's CDR3 is CASSLTGTGNTEAFF. The CDR3 DNA reads as TGCGCCAGCAGCTTGACCGGGACAGGGAACACTGAAGCTTTCTTT. The chain uses TRBV5-1 and TRBJ1-1; 8 nucleotides line up with TRBD1. Germline assignment: CDR1 SGHRS and CDR2 YFSETQ. The V and J ends lost 1 base and 1 base, in that order; junction bases with no gene match: 3. The CDR3 is made up of 15 amino acids.

This chain joins TRBV6-5 and TRBJ2-7, with a tentative D call TRBD2 (6 bases). Germline CDR1 is MNHEY and CDR2 is SVGAGI. There are 15 residues in the CDR3. V lost 0 bases and J lost 5, with 14 bases in between. In nucleotides, the CDR3 is TGTGCCAGCAGTTACTCGGCGGGGAGGTCCAACGAGCAGTACTTC. Translating it yields CASSYSAGRSNEQYF.

Regarding this clone: The same CDR3 arises from other DNA sequences in this sample as well. This chain links TRBV3-1 (or the pseudogene TRBV3-2) with TRBJ1-2, with D perhaps matching TRBD1 (5 bases). The CDR3 sequence is 13 residues long. V lost 4 bases and J 1 base, leaving 7 bases between the germline ends. CDR1 LGHDT and CDR2 YNNKEL come from the germline V gene (reference sequence). The CDR3 DNA reads TGTGCCAGCAGCCCAGGGCTTAACTATGGCTACACCTTC. The encoded protein is CASSPGLNYGYTF.